The rows below give T cell receptor beta chains drawn from one sample of a study of OX40 agonist ivuxolimab in advanced cancers. Assay used: immunoSEQ multiplex PCR; TCRdb lists only in-frame clones, some missing. Among about 120,000 clones listed, approximately 92% were seen once. The sample consisted of CD4+ or CD8+ T cells sorted from blood, taken in a trial of the OX40 agonist ivuxolimab. The receptors were gathered from an adult with an advanced solid tumor such as melanoma, head and neck, liver or kidney cancer. The conserved cysteine and the conserved F or W are not part of the CDR3 here. Each record gives: V gene, CDR3 protein.

v_call: TRBV30; cdr3_aa: AWSPGPNQETQY
v_call: TRBV9; cdr3_aa: ASSVGQGLGEQY
v_call: TRBV28; cdr3_aa: ASSLMAAKNEKLF
v_call: TRBV23-1; cdr3_aa: ASSPELEAF
v_call: TRBV29-1; cdr3_aa: SVESSGTDNQPQH
v_call: TRBV5-1; cdr3_aa: ASSLETSGEKTQY
v_call: TRBV7-8; cdr3_aa: ASSPPLRMAGAYEQY
v_call: TRBV7-2; cdr3_aa: ASSSWGALGNEQF
v_call: TRBV28; cdr3_aa: ASSRYETGEQPQH
v_call: TRBV29-1; cdr3_aa: SVVFQPGGEQY
v_call: TRBV7-9; cdr3_aa: ASRSGGLTDTQY
v_call: TRBV5-1; cdr3_aa: ASSFRGPEGETQY
v_call: TRBV28; cdr3_aa: ASSSGTAVYNEQF
v_call: TRBV15; cdr3_aa: ATSSHRGHAYNEQF
v_call: TRBV19; cdr3_aa: ASTGGEGSSNQPQH
v_call: TRBV19; cdr3_aa: ASSIGQTNTEAF
v_call: TRBV7-2; cdr3_aa: ASSPSLAGGENIQY
v_call: TRBV2; cdr3_aa: ASSVHEGGIDGYT
v_call: TRBV18; cdr3_aa: ASSPINEKLF
v_call: TRBV6-1; cdr3_aa: ASRGQGAVWSPLH
v_call: TRBV7-2; cdr3_aa: ASSFRGQETQY
v_call: TRBV4-3; cdr3_aa: ASSQERRGGRETQY
v_call: TRBV30; cdr3_aa: AWSGGTGGGFGTEAF
v_call: TRBV10-1; cdr3_aa: ASSILSGGTYNEQF
v_call: TRBV4-3; cdr3_aa: ASSPLQGPQETQY
v_call: TRBV19; cdr3_aa: ASSKEYSEAF
v_call: TRBV19; cdr3_aa: ASSIWGKGTDTQY
v_call: TRBV6-5; cdr3_aa: ASSVRAGGYT
v_call: TRBV10-3; cdr3_aa: AISAGQGAEGYT
v_call: TRBV5-6; cdr3_aa: ASSSPTGSGNTIY
v_call: TRBV6-1; cdr3_aa: ASMVDSGNKAQH
v_call: TRBV7-2; cdr3_aa: ASSFSGGFTDTQY
v_call: TRBV9; cdr3_aa: ASSVAGRFPEGVTEAF
v_call: TRBV15; cdr3_aa: ATSSGDGGEKLF
v_call: TRBV10-3; cdr3_aa: AISDNRAGGTDTQY
v_call: TRBV28; cdr3_aa: ASSLAGYGYT
v_call: TRBV5-1; cdr3_aa: ASTLRGANTEAF
v_call: TRBV2; cdr3_aa: ASQLVARLMNTEAF
v_call: TRBV6-5; cdr3_aa: ASRELGYT
v_call: TRBV6-5; cdr3_aa: ASSYVLGPGELF
v_call: TRBV28; cdr3_aa: ASSSQGQGKNIQY
v_call: TRBV18; cdr3_aa: ASSLRLQGAGEQY
v_call: TRBV18; cdr3_aa: ASSPPQQGTGELF
v_call: TRBV7-9; cdr3_aa: ASSLRTAASTDTQY
v_call: TRBV20-1; cdr3_aa: SAIFAGYT
v_call: TRBV4-1; cdr3_aa: ASTSLGAPTNEKLF